One and the same sample provided the 28 T cell receptor beta chains below, sequenced in a study of blood T cells in healthy people across ages. For the second PCR, which ran for about 6 to 11 cycles, a sample-barcoded 5' primer and a J-beta primer mix were used. In TCRdb, the 5' RACE reads were re-called with MiXCR into one record per CDR3 protein. The sample includes around 750,000 distinct CDR3 sequences, 50% to 65% of them seen just once. Sequenced input: blood. These receptors came from a man at least 80 years old in good health.

The chain carries TRBV7-2 and TRBJ2-5; no clear D gene. Germline V gene lookup returns CDR1 SGHTA and CDR2 FQGNSA. Trimming shortened V by 1 base and J by 7 bases, and 10 bases separated the two germline ends. This CDR3 has 13 residues. CDR3 amino acids: CASSLDGWGTQYF. In nucleotides, the CDR3 is TGTGCCAGCAGCTTAGACGGGTGGGGGACCCAGTACTTC.

The J gene is TRBJ2-5, the V gene TRBV28, with D perhaps TRBD2 (5 bases). The V end lost 7 bases, the J end lost 0 bases, and 12 bases lay between the germline ends. Germline CDR1 is MDHEN and CDR2 is SYDVKM. The CDR3 is 14 amino acids. DNA for the CDR3: TGTGCCAGCACCACGAGAGGGTACCAAGAGACCCAGTACTTC. Amino acids: CASTTRGYQETQYF.

The rearrangement joins TRBV20-1 to TRBJ2-6; D call uncertain. Trimming removed 0 bases at V and 0 bases at J, with 6 bases between. Germline values: CDR1 DFQATT, CDR2 SNEGSKA (reference sequence). The CDR3 consists of 15 residues. The CDR3 sequence is CSARDMYSGANVLTF. In DNA form, the CDR3 reads TGCAGTGCTAGAGATATGTACTCTGGGGCCAACGTCCTGACTTTC.

This clonotype showed up many times. This sequence joins TRBV7-9 and TRBJ2-1; TRBD2 might be the D (6 bases). This CDR3 is built from 16 residues. Trimming took off 0 bases at V and 5 bases at J, with 14 bases between the two ends. Germline values: CDR1 SEHNR, CDR2 FQNEAQ (reference sequence). This chain's CDR3 is CASSLAGSFVHNEQFF. The CDR3 nucleotides are TGTGCCAGCAGCTTAGCCGGGAGTTTCGTCCACAATGAGCAGTTCTTC.

This chain connects TRBV6-5 to TRBJ2-5, with TRBD2 matching over 10 bases. Losses at the gene ends were 2 bases for V and 4 bases for J; bases not matched to a gene: 10. Germline CDR1 and CDR2: MNHEY and SVGAGI. The CDR3 extends over 17 amino acids. CDR3 residues: CASSYIRLAGVGETQYF. CDR3 bases: TGTGCCAGCAGTTACATCCGTCTAGCGGGAGTAGGAGAGACCCAGTACTTC.

The chain has TRBV7-9 and TRBJ2-4; perhaps TRBD2 as D (5 bases). Germline CDR1 reads SEHNR; CDR2 reads FQNEAQ (reference sequence). V was clipped by 3 bases and J by 1 base, with 7 bases between them. The CDR3 totals 14 residues. Written as DNA, the CDR3 is TGTGCCAGCAGCTTCTCGGGGGCCAAAAACATTCAGTACTTC. Amino acids: CASSFSGAKNIQYF.

This chain joins TRBV12-3 or TRBV12-4 and TRBJ2-1; TRBD1 matches 7 bases. V shed 5 bases, J shed 2 bases, and the junction held 3 bases outside the gene matches. This CDR3 comprises 14 residues. CDR3 protein: CASSGTEAYNEQFF. CDR3 in DNA: TGTGCCAGCAGTGGGACAGAGGCCTACAATGAGCAGTTCTTC.

Only a few counts were recorded for this clonotype. A much larger clone lies one base from this, so it may be a read error. The rearrangement links TRBV9 to TRBJ2-6; maybe TRBD1 (5 bases). V lost 0 bases and J 2 bases, leaving 9 bases between the germline ends. The CDR3 loop spans 16 amino acids. Germline V gene data show CDR1 as SGDLS and CDR2 as YYNGEE. The CDR3 is CASSVGGRAGANVLTF. The CDR3, as DNA: TGTGCCAGCAGCGTAGGTGGCAGGGCTGGGGCCAACGTCCTGACTTTC.

A remark on this clonotype: A much larger clone lies a single base off, so this may be a read error. The rearrangement joins TRBV14 to TRBJ2-2; unclear D gene. CDR3 length equals 12 residues. The V gene's germline CDR1 is SGHDN and CDR2 FVKESK. DNA of the CDR3: TGTGCCGGCAGCCAAGGCCCCGGGGAGCTGTTTTTT. This gives the protein CAGSQGPGELFF.

In its sample, this clonotype was seen a few times. This chain links TRBV10-3 with TRBJ2-1; 9 bases match TRBD2. The CDR3 has 15 amino acids. Germline loops: CDR1 ENHRY, CDR2 SYGVKD. The trim removed 4 bases at V and 9 bases at J, leaving 10 bases unmatched. This CDR3 is CAISGGQREVVEQFF. The CDR3 nucleotides read TGTGCCATCAGTGGAGGCCAGCGGGAGGTTGTTGAGCAGTTCTTC.

The V gene is TRBV7-9, the J gene TRBJ2-7; D gene unclear. The assigned J gene may be wrong: the sequence end matches TRBJ2-4 better. This CDR3 contains 12 residues. The germline V gene has CDR1 SEHNR and CDR2 FQNEAQ (reference sequence). CDR3 amino acids: CASSSPPNIQYF. The DNA of the CDR3 is TGTGCCAGCAGCTCCCCTCCAAACATTCAGTACTTC.

The chain combines TRBV11-2 with TRBJ2-7, with D possibly TRBD2 on 5 matching bases. The J call may be faulty, since TRBJ2-4 better matches the DNA end. Germline CDR1 and CDR2: SGHAT and FQNNGV. The CDR3 has 18 residues. CDR3 loop: CASRRDTATLSGENIQYF. CDR3 sequence (DNA): TGTGCCAGCCGCCGGGATACAGCAACTCTTAGTGGGGAAAACATTCAGTACTTC.

The chain is built from TRBV2 and TRBJ2-7; D not resolved. V lost 8 bases and J lost 3, with 11 bases in between. Looked up from germline, CDR1 is SNHLY and CDR2 is FYNNEI. The CDR3 sequence is 12 residues long. CDR3 region: CASGNGIYEQYF. CDR3 nucleotides: TGTGCCAGCGGAAACGGTATCTACGAGCAGTACTTC.

This clonotype was found many times. The J gene is TRBJ2-3, the V gene TRBV7-2, with TRBD1 matching 7 bases. Germline CDR1 is SGHTA and CDR2 is FQGNSA. The length of the CDR3 is 15 residues. Trimming took 1 base from V and 4 from J; bases not matched to a gene: 5. The CDR3 reads CASSLEQGWADTQYF. CDR3 DNA sequence: TGTGCCAGCAGCTTAGAACAGGGGTGGGCAGATACGCAGTATTTT.

This chain uses TRBV6-5 with TRBJ2-1; 10 bases align to TRBD2. The CDR3 is made up of 14 amino acids. The germline CDR1 and CDR2 sequences are MNHEY and SVGAGI. V dropped 7 bases and J dropped 9; count of bases not matched to a gene: 9. CDR3 DNA: TGTGCCAGCACGCGAGCGGGAGGGTTAGGTGAGCAGTTCTTC. This gives the protein CASTRAGGLGEQFF.

This clonotype was seen a few times. The chain joins TRBV7-8 to TRBJ2-7, with D hard to call. The CDR3 runs to 14 residues. V was clipped by 2 bases and J by 9 bases, with 17 bases between them. Per germline, CDR1 SGHVS and CDR2 FQNEAQ. The CDR3 sequence is CASSLYSMPAAQYF. The CDR3 DNA is TGTGCCAGCAGCTTATATTCTATGCCCGCCGCGCAGTACTTC.

The chain is built from TRBV20-1 and TRBJ2-1; TRBD2 might be the D (5 bases). Germline V CDR1 and CDR2: DFQATT, SNEGSKA (reference sequence). V lost 6 bases and J 7 bases, leaving 13 bases between the germline ends. This CDR3 region has 12 residues. CDR3 DNA: TGCAGTGCACCGAGGGAGCGGAATGAGCAGTTCTTC. It yields the protein CSAPRERNEQFF.

The genes are TRBV6-5 and TRBJ2-7, with 10 bases that match TRBD2. The CDR3 is 16 amino acids. Losses at the gene ends were 3 bases for V and 4 bases for J; bases not matched to a gene: 9. Germline CDR1 and CDR2: MNHEY and SVGAGI. The CDR3 loop reads CASSYVIAGGLYEQYF. The DNA for the CDR3 is TGTGCCAGCAGTTATGTGATAGCGGGAGGATTATACGAGCAGTACTTC.

The table lists this clonotype with a few counts. The chain recombines TRBV20-1 with TRBJ2-7; 7 bases line up with TRBD2. The DNA matches TRBJ2-5 better at its end, which makes the J call doubtful. Germline CDR1 is DFQATT and CDR2 is SNEGSKA (reference sequence). This CDR3 is built from 15 residues. The CDR3 here is CSARDDTGGRQTQYF. As DNA, the CDR3 is TGCAGTGCTAGAGATGATACGGGAGGCCGTCAGACCCAGTACTTC.

The chain recombines TRBV20-1 with TRBJ2-3, with D tentatively TRBD1 (5 bases). Germline assignment: CDR1 DFQATT and CDR2 SNEGSKA (reference sequence). This CDR3 is 14 amino acids long. Trimming removed 0 bases at V and 14 bases at J, with 21 bases between. The CDR3 loop is CSARDGAGQGYAYF. For the CDR3, the DNA is TGCAGTGCTAGAGATGGGGCAGGCCAGGGATACGCGTATTTT.

The chain is built from TRBV28 and TRBJ2-3; either TRBD1 or TRBD2 may fit D (6 bases each). V lost 5 bases and J 14 bases, leaving 17 bases between the germline ends. Per the germline V gene, CDR1 is MDHEN and CDR2 is SYDVKM. The CDR3 is made up of 12 amino acids. The CDR3 protein is CASSVTRGDAYF. In DNA, the CDR3 is TGTGCCAGCAGTGTTACTAGGGGGGACGCGTATTTT.

The chain employs TRBV6-1 and TRBJ2-5, with 14 bases aligning to TRBD2. Germline V lookup: CDR1 MNHNS, CDR2 SASEGT. V lost 5 bases to trimming and J lost 0 bases; unmatched junction nucleotides: 5. This CDR3 is 17 amino acids long. The CDR3 DNA reads as TGTGCCAGCAGTCGGACTAGCGGGAGGTCGTACCAAGAGACCCAGTACTTC. Amino acid sequence: CASSRTSGRSYQETQYF.

The gene calls are TRBV6-2 or TRBV6-3 and TRBJ2-5; D might be TRBD2 (5 bases). Near its end, the DNA agrees better with TRBJ2-7, so the J call may be wrong. Germline CDR1 reads MNHEY; CDR2 reads SVGEGT. The CDR3 spans 12 residues. The CDR3 reads CASSWSRGEQYF. The CDR3 DNA reads as TGTGCCAGCAGTTGGAGTCGGGGCGAGCAGTACTTC.

The chain couples TRBV24-1 to TRBJ2-1; D perhaps matches TRBD2 (5 bases). This CDR3 comprises 13 residues. V was clipped by 1 base and J by 15 bases, with 15 bases between them. Germline V gives CDR1 KGHDR, CDR2 SFDVKD. The chain's CDR3 is CATSDFPGVEAFF. For the CDR3, the DNA is TGTGCCACCAGTGATTTCCCCGGGGTTGAGGCGTTCTTC.

The DNA of the CDR3 is TGTGCCAGCAGTTTACTCGGGACTAGCGGCTACAATGAGCAGTTCTTC. This encodes CASSLLGTSGYNEQFF. The rearrangement links TRBV27 to TRBJ2-7; 11 nucleotides match TRBD2. The end of the DNA fits TRBJ2-1 better, so the J call may be wrong. This CDR3 contains 16 residues. Germline CDR1 MNHEY, CDR2 SMNVEV (reference sequence).

This chain uses TRBV15 with TRBJ1-1, with a possible D match to TRBD1 (6 bases). The CDR3 has 15 amino acids. V lost 4 bases, J lost 2 bases, and 14 bases lay in between. From germline, CDR1 is LNHNV and CDR2 YYDKDF (reference sequence). This chain's CDR3 is CATSTQKQGNTEAFF. The CDR3 nucleotides read TGTGCCACCAGCACCCAGAAACAGGGAAACACTGAAGCTTTCTTT.

This clonotype was seen only a few times. The chain has TRBV29-1 and TRBJ1-2; 11 positions match TRBD1. The CDR3 is 13 residues long. CDR1 SQVTM and CDR2 ANQGSEA come from the germline V gene. J was trimmed by 4 bases and V by 7 bases; bases with no gene match: 5. The CDR3 region is CSAPGQGGYGYTF. The CDR3 DNA is TGCAGCGCACCGGGACAGGGGGGCTATGGCTACACCTTC.

The chain joins TRBV20-1 to TRBJ1-4; perhaps TRBD1 as D (5 bases). V was cut by 5 bases and J by 8 bases, with 6 bases left in between. The CDR3 is 10 amino acids. CDR1 is DFQATT and CDR2 is SNEGSKA in the germline V gene (reference sequence). The CDR3 sequence is CSAWGEKLFF. In DNA form, the CDR3 reads TGCAGTGCTTGGGGCGAAAAACTGTTTTTT.